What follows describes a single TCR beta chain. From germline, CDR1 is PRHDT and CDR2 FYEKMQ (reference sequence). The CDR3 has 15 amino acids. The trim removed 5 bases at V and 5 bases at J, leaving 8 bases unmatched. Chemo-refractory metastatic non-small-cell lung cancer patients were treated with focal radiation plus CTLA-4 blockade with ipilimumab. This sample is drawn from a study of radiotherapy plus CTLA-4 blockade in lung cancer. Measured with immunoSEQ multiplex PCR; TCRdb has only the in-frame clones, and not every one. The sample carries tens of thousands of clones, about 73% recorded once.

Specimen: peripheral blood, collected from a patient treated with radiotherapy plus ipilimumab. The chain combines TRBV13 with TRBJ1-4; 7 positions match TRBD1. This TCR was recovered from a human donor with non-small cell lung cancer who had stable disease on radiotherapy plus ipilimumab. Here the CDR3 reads CASSRYRGLNEKLFF. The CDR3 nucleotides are TGTGCCAGCAGCCGCTACAGGGGCTTGAATGAAAAACTGTTTTTT.